This TCR beta chain appears in the sequencing data of a study of OX40 agonist ivuxolimab in advanced cancers. At the level of the study: In three patients, partial responses were observed, one with hepatocellular carcinoma and two with cutaneous melanoma.

This CDR3 is built from 15 residues. Libraries were prepared by immunoSEQ multiplex PCR; TCRdb keeps only in-frame clonotypes and omits some of them. The sample contains about 17,000 clones, about three quarters of which appear only once. J is TRBJ1-2 and V is TRBV21-1; the D call TRBD1 from the table was never checked on the DNA. TRBV21-1 is reported as a pseudogene. The source is an adult with an advanced solid tumor such as melanoma, head and neck, liver or kidney cancer. Here the sequenced sample was CD4+ or CD8+ T cells sorted from blood, taken in a trial of the OX40 agonist ivuxolimab. The CDR3 loop is CASSNRDRINYGYTF. In DNA form, the CDR3 reads TGTGCCAGCAGCAACCGGGACAGGATTAACTATGGCTACACCTTC.